This is a list of T cell receptor beta chains from one sample in a study of T cell responses to AZD1222 COVID-19 vaccine. Sequenced by immunoSEQ multiplex PCR; TCRdb stores in-frame clones only, minus some. This sample carries more than 150,000 clones, approximately 91% of them seen once, and the ten largest clones take roughly 0.99%. The specimen was peripheral blood, collected on day 0 of AZD1222 vaccination. These receptors were obtained from an adult in good health. Both conserved end residues are part of each CDR3. The D gene is left open where the match is weak. A clone size is listed for some rows: how often the clone was seen (once, few, many), or a class if it is expanded.

TRBV5-5,TRBJ2-2,TRBD1,-,TGTGCCAGCAGCCCCGGACAGGGAGTCACCGGGGAGCTGTTTTTT,CASSPGQGVTGELFF
TRBV18,TRBJ2-1,-,-,TGTGCCAGCTCACCTAGCGGTCCGCAGTTCTTC,CASSPSGPQFF
TRBV6-5,TRBJ2-5,-,-,TGTGCCAGCTGGTATTTAGGGGAAGAGACCCAGTACTTC,CASWYLGEETQYF
TRBV9,TRBJ2-1,-,-,TGTGCCAGCAGCGTTTTGGGGGATGAGCAGTTCTTC,CASSVLGDEQFF
TRBV27,TRBJ1-2,-,-,TGTGCCAGCAGTTTTTCGCCGGGACCCTATGGCTACACCTTC,CASSFSPGPYGYTF
TRBV7-2,TRBJ1-4,-,-,TGTGCCAGCAGCGCCGGGACGGCAACTAATGAAAAACTGTTTTTT,CASSAGTATNEKLFF
TRBV5-6,TRBJ1-1,TRBD1,-,TGTGCCAGCAGCTTGGCGACAGGGGATATGACTGAAGCTTTCTTT,CASSLATGDMTEAFF
TRBV5-4,TRBJ2-3,-,once,TGTGCCAGCAGCTTGGACAGCACAGATACGCAGTATTTT,CASSLDSTDTQYF
TRBV7-3,TRBJ1-2,-,once,TGTGCCAGCAGCCTTACGGGAAGTACCACCTATGGCTACACCTTC,CASSLTGSTTYGYTF
TRBV18,TRBJ2-7,-,-,TGTGCCAGCTCACCTTTTCAGGGCCCCTACGAGCAGTACTTC,CASSPFQGPYEQYF
TRBV9,TRBJ2-2,TRBD2,-,TGTGCCAGCAGCGTTGGACTAGCGGTTTTCCCCGGGGAGCTGTTTTTT,CASSVGLAVFPGELFF
TRBV7-2,TRBJ2-2,-,-,TGTGCCAGCAGCTTAGATCTACACACCGGGGAGCTGTTTTTT,CASSLDLHTGELFF
TRBV27,TRBJ2-7,-,-,TGTGCCAGCTGGGGATCGACCTACGAGCAGTACTTC,CASWGSTYEQYF
TRBV11-3,TRBJ2-7,-,-,TGTGCCAGCACACCACCCAACTACGAGCAGTACTTC,CASTPPNYEQYF
TRBV29-1,TRBJ1-2,-,-,TGCAGCGTTGATAATCAGAATAACTATGGCTACACCTTC,CSVDNQNNYGYTF
TRBV7-2,TRBJ2-7,-,-,TGTGCCAGCAGCCCACGGGCGGGGCCCTACGAGCAGTACTTC,CASSPRAGPYEQYF
TRBV27,TRBJ1-2,TRBD1,-,TGTGCCAGCAGCGAAGGGACAGGGCTGTACTATGGCTACACCTTC,CASSEGTGLYYGYTF
TRBV10-1,TRBJ1-1,-,few,TGCGCCAGCAGGATCAGTACGAACACTGAAGCTTTCTTT,CASRISTNTEAFF
TRBV27,TRBJ1-5,-,-,TGTGCCAGCAGTTTTCAGGGGCGGCAGCCCCAGCATTTT,CASSFQGRQPQHF
TRBV2,TRBJ2-7,-,once,TGTGCCAGCAGTGCCGGGCGGAACTACGAGCAGTACTTC,CASSAGRNYEQYF
TRBV7-3,TRBJ2-5,-,-,TGTGCCAGCAGCTTAGGTCGGCGGGGAGAGACCCAGTACTTC,CASSLGRRGETQYF
TRBV6-5,TRBJ1-1,TRBD1,-,TGTGCCAGCAAACAGGACAGGACGAACACTGAAGCTTTCTTT,CASKQDRTNTEAFF
TRBV27,TRBJ2-1,-,-,TGTGCCAGCAGTTTATCTGGGGGGAGCGGAGCTGAGCAGTTCTTC,CASSLSGGSGAEQFF
TRBV5-1,TRBJ2-1,TRBD2,once,TGCGCCAGCAGCTCGGGACTAGCGGGAGGGCCCTACAATGAGCAGTTCTTC,CASSSGLAGGPYNEQFF
TRBV29-1,TRBJ2-7,-,few,TGCAGCGTTTTTATCGGGGTTGGGTACGAGCAGTACTTC,CSVFIGVGYEQYF
TRBV7-2,TRBJ2-5,-,-,TGTGCCAGCAGCTTACGCGCGGGCGGGGAGACCCAGTACTTC,CASSLRAGGETQYF
TRBV27,TRBJ1-6,-,-,TGTGCCAGCAGGGGGAGGGCAGGTTCACCCCTCCACTTT,CASRGRAGSPLHF
TRBV19,TRBJ1-1,-,-,TGTGCCAGTAGTATTCGTACAGCGGGGAACACTGAAGCTTTCTTT,CASSIRTAGNTEAFF
TRBV24-1,TRBJ2-7,-,once,TGTGCCACCAGTGACCTTTACGAGCAGTACTTC,CATSDLYEQYF
TRBV19,TRBJ1-5,TRBD1,-,TGTGCCAGTAGTAATAACCAGGGGACAGGGAAGAGAGCTTGGAATCAGCCCCAGCATTTT,CASSNNQGTGKRAWNQPQHF
TRBV7-9,TRBJ2-7,TRBD1,-,TGTGCCAGCAGCTCTGGACAGGGGGGGTACGAGCAGTACTTC,CASSSGQGGYEQYF
TRBV6-4,TRBJ2-2,-,-,TGTGCCAGCAGTGACCCCCGCCGCGGGGAGCTGTTTTTT,CASSDPRRGELFF
TRBV12-5,TRBJ1-5,-,-,TGTGCTAGTGGTTTGGAAGCTAATCAGCCCCAGCATTTT,CASGLEANQPQHF
TRBV6-5,TRBJ1-1,-,-,TGTGCCGGATCGTATGGGCTGAACACTGAAGCTTTCTTT,CAGSYGLNTEAFF
TRBV5-1,TRBJ2-1,-,-,TGCGCCAGCAGCTTGGCTCCCTCCGCGCCGAATGAGCAGTTCTTC,CASSLAPSAPNEQFF
TRBV29-1,TRBJ2-7,TRBD1,-,TGCAGCGTTGGCCGGGACAGGGGATACGAGCAGTACTTC,CSVGRDRGYEQYF
TRBV4-3,TRBJ2-3,TRBD1,-,TGCGCCAGCAGCCAAGACCCGGGACAGGGGACAGATACGCAGTATTTT,CASSQDPGQGTDTQYF
TRBV10-1,TRBJ2-6,-,-,TGCGCCAGCAGCCCCAGGTGTAGCTCTGGGGCCAACGTCCTGACTTTC,CASSPRCSSGANVLTF
TRBV7-9,TRBJ1-3,-,-,TGTGCCAGCAGCTTAATTTCGGGAAACACCATATATTTT,CASSLISGNTIYF
TRBV4-3,TRBJ1-2,-,-,TGCGCCAGCAGCCAATCCAGGGTAACTAACTATGGCTACACCTTC,CASSQSRVTNYGYTF
TRBV7-2,TRBJ2-4,TRBD1,-,TGTGCCAGCAGACAGGGACAGACAGCCAAAAACATTCAGTACTTC,CASRQGQTAKNIQYF
TRBV28,TRBJ2-4,TRBD2,-,TGTGCCAGCAGAGGACTAGCGGAAGCCAAAAACATTCAGTACTTC,CASRGLAEAKNIQYF
TRBV25-1,TRBJ2-1,-,-,TGTGCCAGCAGTGACTTAATGACGGCGCAGTTCTTC,CASSDLMTAQFF
TRBV6-2/TRBV6-3,TRBJ2-7,-,-,TGTGCCAGCAGCCCACAGGGTTTCGAGCAGTACTTC,CASSPQGFEQYF
TRBV25-1,TRBJ1-4,-,-,TGTGCCAGCAGGGGCTCCGACAGCCCTTGGGAGAAACTGTTTTTT,CASRGSDSPWEKLFF
TRBV7-9,TRBJ1-6,-,-,TGTGCCAGCAGCGGAGTCGGGGGGCGCTCGGGTTCACCCCTCCACTTT,CASSGVGGRSGSPLHF
TRBV29-1,TRBJ1-4,TRBD1,-,TGCAGCGCTCAGCCCGGGACAGGGGTCGAAAAACTGTTTTTT,CSAQPGTGVEKLFF
TRBV6-4,TRBJ1-1,TRBD1,-,TGTGCCAGCAGCCCGACAGGGTGGAACACTGAAGCTTTCTTT,CASSPTGWNTEAFF
TRBV11-3,TRBJ2-5,-,-,TGTGCCAGCAGCTTAGGAGGGACCCAGTACTTC,CASSLGGTQYF
TRBV7-3,TRBJ1-6,-,-,TGTGCCAGCAGCTTAGGGGGCTCGGATTCACCCCTCCACTTT,CASSLGGSDSPLHF
TRBV27,TRBJ1-1,-,-,TGTGCCAGCAGTTTCCGGAGGGGCTACACTGAAGCTTTCTTT,CASSFRRGYTEAFF
TRBV3-1/TRBV3-2,TRBJ2-1,TRBD2,-,TGTGCCAGCAGCCCACCACCTAGCGGGAGTTGGGAGCAGTTCTTC,CASSPPPSGSWEQFF
TRBV28,TRBJ2-3,-,-,TGTGCCAGCAGTTCCCCGGGGGGCGGCACAGATACGCAGTATTTT,CASSSPGGGTDTQYF
TRBV7-8,TRBJ2-7,-,few,TGTGCCAGCAGCTTAGCCCCACGGGGGTTCTACGAGCAGTACTTC,CASSLAPRGFYEQYF
TRBV7-7,TRBJ2-5,-,-,TGTGCCAGCAGCACAGCCTCATCGGAGACCCAGTACTTC,CASSTASSETQYF
TRBV6-6,TRBJ1-1,-,-,TGTGCCAGCAGTCCCGCAAAGACCGTTGAAGCTTTCTTT,CASSPAKTVEAFF
TRBV28,TRBJ2-6,-,once,TGTGCCAGCAGGCGGGACACCGGCTCTGGGGCCAACGTCCTGACTTTC,CASRRDTGSGANVLTF
TRBV29-1,TRBJ1-4,-,-,TGCAGCGTAGAGGGGTCAGCTAATGAAAAACTGTTTTTT,CSVEGSANEKLFF
TRBV19,TRBJ2-6,-,-,TGTGCCAGTAGAGAACAGAGCTCTGGGGCCAACGTCCTGACTTTC,CASREQSSGANVLTF
TRBV6-2/TRBV6-3,TRBJ2-1,-,-,TGTGCCAGCAGTTACTCCTGGGACAAACCCTACAATGAGCAGTTCTTC,CASSYSWDKPYNEQFF